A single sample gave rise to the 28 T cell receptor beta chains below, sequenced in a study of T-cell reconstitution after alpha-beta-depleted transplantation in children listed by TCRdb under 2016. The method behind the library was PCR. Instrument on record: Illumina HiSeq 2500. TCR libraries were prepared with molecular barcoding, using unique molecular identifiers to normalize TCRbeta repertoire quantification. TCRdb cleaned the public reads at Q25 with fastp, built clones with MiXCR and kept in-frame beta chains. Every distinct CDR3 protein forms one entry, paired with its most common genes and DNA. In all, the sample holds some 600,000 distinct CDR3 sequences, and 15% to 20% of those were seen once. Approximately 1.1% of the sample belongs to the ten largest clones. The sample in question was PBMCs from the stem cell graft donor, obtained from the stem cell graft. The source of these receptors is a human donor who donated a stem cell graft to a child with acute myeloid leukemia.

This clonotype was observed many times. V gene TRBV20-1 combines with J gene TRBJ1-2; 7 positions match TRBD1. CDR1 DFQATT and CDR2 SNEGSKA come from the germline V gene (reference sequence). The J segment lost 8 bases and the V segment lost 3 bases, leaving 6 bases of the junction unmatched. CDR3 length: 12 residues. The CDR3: CSARNRGVGYTF. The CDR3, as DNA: TGCAGTGCTAGGAACAGGGGAGTCGGCTACACCTTC.

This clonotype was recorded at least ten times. The CDR3 region is CASSLARRGHQPQHF. The CDR3 nucleotides read TGTGCCAGCAGCTTGGCCAGGAGGGGCCATCAGCCCCAGCATTTT. This chain connects TRBV5-6 to TRBJ1-5; tentatively, D is TRBD1 (5 bases). Germline CDR1 is SGHDT and CDR2 is YYEEEE. The germline V and J ends were trimmed by 0 bases and 5 bases, with 12 bases remaining between them. There are 15 residues in the CDR3.

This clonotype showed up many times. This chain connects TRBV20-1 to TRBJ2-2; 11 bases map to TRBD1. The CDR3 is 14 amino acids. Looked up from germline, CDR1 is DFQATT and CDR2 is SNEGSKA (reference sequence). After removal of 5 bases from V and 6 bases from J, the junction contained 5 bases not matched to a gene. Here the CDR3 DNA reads TGCAGTGCTCCCGGGACAGGGGGTTCCGGGGAGCTGTTTTTT. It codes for CSAPGTGGSGELFF.

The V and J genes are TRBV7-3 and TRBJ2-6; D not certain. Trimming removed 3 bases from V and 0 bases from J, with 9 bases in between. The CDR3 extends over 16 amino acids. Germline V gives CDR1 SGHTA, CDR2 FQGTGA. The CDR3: CASSFSVDSGANVLTF. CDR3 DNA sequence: TGTGCCAGCAGCTTCAGTGTGGACTCTGGGGCCAACGTCCTGACTTTC.

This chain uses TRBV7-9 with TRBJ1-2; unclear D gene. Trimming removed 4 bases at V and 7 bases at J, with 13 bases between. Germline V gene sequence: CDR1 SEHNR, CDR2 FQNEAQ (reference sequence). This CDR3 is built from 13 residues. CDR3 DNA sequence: TGTGCCAGCAGCTCCGGAATCACCTCTGGCTACACCTTC. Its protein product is CASSSGITSGYTF.

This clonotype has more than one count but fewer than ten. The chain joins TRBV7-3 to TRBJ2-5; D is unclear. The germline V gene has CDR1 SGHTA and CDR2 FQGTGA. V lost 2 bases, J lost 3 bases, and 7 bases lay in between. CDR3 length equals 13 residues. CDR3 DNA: TGTGCCAGCAGCTTACAAAGGGAAGAGACCCAGTACTTC. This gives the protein CASSLQREETQYF.

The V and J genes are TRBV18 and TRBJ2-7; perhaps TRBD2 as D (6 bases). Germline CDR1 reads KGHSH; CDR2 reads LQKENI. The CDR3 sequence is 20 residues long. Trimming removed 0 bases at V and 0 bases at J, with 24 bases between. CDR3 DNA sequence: TGTGCCAGCTCACCACCTTCGGGGGAACGACTATCTTACAACTCCTACGAGCAGTACGTC. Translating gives CASSPPSGERLSYNSYEQYV.

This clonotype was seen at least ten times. The CDR3 sequence: CATSRTRQGDEQYF. The CDR3 DNA is TGTGCCACCAGCAGGACGAGACAGGGGGACGAGCAGTACTTC. The chain joins TRBV15 to TRBJ2-7, with 9 bases matching TRBD1. Germline V gene lookup returns CDR1 LNHNV and CDR2 YYDKDF (reference sequence). V shed 3 bases and J 5 bases; nucleotides not matched to a gene: 5. This CDR3 spans 14 amino acids.

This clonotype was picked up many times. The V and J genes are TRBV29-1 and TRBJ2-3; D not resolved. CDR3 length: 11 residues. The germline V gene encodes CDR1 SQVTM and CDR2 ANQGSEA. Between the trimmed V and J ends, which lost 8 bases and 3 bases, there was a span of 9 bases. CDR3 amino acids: CSLSWTDTQYF. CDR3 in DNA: TGCAGCCTAAGCTGGACAGATACGCAGTATTTT.

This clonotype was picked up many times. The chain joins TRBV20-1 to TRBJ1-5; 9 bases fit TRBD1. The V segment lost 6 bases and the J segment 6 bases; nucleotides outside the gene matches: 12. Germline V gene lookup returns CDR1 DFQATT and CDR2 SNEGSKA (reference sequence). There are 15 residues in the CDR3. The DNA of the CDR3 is TGCAGTGCGCGAGTGCCTACAGGGGGCGTTCAGCCCCAGCATTTT. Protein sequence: CSARVPTGGVQPQHF.

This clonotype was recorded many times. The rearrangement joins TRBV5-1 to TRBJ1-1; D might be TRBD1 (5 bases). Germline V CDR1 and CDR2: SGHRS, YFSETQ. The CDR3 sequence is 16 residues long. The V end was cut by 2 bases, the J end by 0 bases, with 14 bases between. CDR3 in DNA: TGCGCCAGCAGCTTCGGTAGTGAGGGGATGAACACTGAAGCTTTCTTT. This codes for CASSFGSEGMNTEAFF.

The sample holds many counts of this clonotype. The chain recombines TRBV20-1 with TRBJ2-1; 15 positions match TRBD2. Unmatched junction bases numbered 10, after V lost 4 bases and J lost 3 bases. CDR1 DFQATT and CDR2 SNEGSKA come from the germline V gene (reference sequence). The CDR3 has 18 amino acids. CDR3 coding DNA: TGCAGTGCTACCTCGGGACTAGCGGGGGGTGCCTTCTACAATGAGCAGTTCTTC. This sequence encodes CSATSGLAGGAFYNEQFF.

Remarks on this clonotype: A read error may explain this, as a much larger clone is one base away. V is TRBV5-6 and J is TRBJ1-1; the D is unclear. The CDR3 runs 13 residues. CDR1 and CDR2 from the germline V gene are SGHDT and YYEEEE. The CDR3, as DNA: TGTGCCAGCAGCCGAGGATTGAACACTAAAGCTTTCTTT. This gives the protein CASSRGLNTKAFF.

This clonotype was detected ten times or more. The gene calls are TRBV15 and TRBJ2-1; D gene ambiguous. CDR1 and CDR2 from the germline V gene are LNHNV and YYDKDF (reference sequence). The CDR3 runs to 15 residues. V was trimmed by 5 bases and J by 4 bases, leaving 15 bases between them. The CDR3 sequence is CATSAHSKPYNEQFF. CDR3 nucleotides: TGTGCCACCAGCGCCCACAGCAAGCCTTACAATGAGCAGTTCTTC.

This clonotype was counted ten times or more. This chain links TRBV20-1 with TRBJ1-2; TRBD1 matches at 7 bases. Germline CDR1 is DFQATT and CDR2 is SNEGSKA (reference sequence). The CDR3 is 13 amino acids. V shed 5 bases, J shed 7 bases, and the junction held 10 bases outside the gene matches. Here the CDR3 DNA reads TGCAGTGCTGAACCTGACAGGGCAGCTGGCTACACCTTC. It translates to CSAEPDRAAGYTF.

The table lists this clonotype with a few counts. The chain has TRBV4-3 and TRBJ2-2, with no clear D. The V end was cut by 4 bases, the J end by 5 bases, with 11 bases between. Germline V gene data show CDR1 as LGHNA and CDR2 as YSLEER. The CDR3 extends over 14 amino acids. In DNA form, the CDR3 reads TGCGCCAGCAGCCGAAAGGTGGAAACCGGGGAGCTGTTTTTT. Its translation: CASSRKVETGELFF.

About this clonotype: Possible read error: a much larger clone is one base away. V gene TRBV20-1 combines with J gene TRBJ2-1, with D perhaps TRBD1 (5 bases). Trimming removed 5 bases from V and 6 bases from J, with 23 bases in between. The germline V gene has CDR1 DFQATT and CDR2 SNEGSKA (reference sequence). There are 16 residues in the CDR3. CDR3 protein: CSAWTLLNLGCNEQFF. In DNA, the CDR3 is TGCAGTGCTTGGACACTGCTAAACTTAGGTTGCAATGAGCAGTTCTTC.

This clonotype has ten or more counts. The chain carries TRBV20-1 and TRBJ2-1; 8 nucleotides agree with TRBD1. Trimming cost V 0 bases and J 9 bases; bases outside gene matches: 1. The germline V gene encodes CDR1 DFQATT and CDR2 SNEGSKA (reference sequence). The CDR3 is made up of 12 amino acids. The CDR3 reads CSARDRGREQFF. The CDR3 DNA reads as TGCAGTGCTAGAGACAGGGGGCGTGAGCAGTTCTTC.

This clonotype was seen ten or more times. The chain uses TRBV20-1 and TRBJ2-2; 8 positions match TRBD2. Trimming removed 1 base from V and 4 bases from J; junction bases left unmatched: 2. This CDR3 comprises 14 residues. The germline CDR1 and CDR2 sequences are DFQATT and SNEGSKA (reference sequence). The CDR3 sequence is CSARGTSFTGELFF. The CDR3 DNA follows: TGCAGTGCTAGAGGGACTAGCTTCACCGGGGAGCTGTTTTTT.

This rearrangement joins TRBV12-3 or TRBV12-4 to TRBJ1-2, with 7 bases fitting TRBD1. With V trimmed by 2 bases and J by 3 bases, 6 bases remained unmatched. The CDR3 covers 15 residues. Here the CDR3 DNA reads TGTGCCAGCAGTTTACCCGGACAGGCCTACTATGGCTACACCTTC. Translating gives CASSLPGQAYYGYTF.

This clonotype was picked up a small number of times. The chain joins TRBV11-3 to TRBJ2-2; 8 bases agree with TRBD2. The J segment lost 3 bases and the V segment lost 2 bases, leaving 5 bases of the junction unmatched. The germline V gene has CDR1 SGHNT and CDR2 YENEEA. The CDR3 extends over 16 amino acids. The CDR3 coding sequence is TGTGCCAGCAGCTTAAGCGGGGGAGTTTACACCGGGGAGCTGTTTTTT. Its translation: CASSLSGGVYTGELFF.

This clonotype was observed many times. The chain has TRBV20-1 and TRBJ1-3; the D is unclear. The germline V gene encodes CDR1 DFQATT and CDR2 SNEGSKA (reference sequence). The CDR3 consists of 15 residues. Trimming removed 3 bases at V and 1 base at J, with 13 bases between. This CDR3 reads CSASEGGDSGNTIYF. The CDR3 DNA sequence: TGCAGTGCTAGTGAAGGCGGAGATTCTGGAAACACCATATATTTT.

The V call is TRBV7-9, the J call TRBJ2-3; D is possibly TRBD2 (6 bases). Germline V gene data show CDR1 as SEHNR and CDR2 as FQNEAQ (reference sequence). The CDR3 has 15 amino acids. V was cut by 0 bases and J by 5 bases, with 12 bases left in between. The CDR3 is CASSLAGGSRDTQYF. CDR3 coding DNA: TGTGCCAGCAGCTTAGCCGGAGGGAGTAGAGATACGCAGTATTTT.

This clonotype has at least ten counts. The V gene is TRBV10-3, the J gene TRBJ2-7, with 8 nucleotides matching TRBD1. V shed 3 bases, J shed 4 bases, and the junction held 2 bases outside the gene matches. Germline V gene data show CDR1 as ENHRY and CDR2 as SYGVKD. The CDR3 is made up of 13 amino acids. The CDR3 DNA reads TGTGCCATCAGTGAAGACAGGGGATACGAGCAGTACTTC. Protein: CAISEDRGYEQYF.

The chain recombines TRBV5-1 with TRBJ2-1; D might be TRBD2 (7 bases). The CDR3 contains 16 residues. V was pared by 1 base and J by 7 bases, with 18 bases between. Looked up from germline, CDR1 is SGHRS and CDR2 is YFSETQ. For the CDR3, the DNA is TGCGCCAGCAGCTTGCTTGTGGGGGGGCCGGGGAATGAGCAGTTCTTC. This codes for CASSLLVGGPGNEQFF.

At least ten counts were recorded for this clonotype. The CDR3 protein is CASSTSGGEYNEQFF. The CDR3 nucleotides read TGTGCCAGCAGCACTAGCGGGGGGGAATACAATGAGCAGTTCTTC. This rearrangement joins TRBV7-2 to TRBJ2-1; 13 nucleotides match TRBD2. In germline, CDR1 is SGHTA, CDR2 FQGNSA. The CDR3 is 15 amino acids. V was pared by 5 bases and J by 4 bases, with 2 bases of the junction left unmatched.

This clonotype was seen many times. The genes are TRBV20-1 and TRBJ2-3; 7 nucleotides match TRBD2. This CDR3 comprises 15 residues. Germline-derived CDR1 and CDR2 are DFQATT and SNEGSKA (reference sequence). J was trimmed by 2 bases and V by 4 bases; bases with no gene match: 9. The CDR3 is CSANAGRENTDTQYF. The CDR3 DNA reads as TGCAGTGCTAATGCGGGGAGGGAGAACACAGATACGCAGTATTTT.

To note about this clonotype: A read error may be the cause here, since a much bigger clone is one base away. The CDR3 region is CASTNRDRAYSEQFF. CDR3 bases: TGCGCCAGCACCAACCGGGACAGAGCCTACAGTGAGCAGTTCTTC. V gene TRBV5-1 combines with J gene TRBJ2-1; 7 positions match TRBD1. The CDR3 is 15 amino acids. In germline, CDR1 is SGHRS, CDR2 YFSETQ.